A selection of T cell receptor beta chains follows, all from one sample in a study of blood T cell repertoires in COVID-19. The repertoire was sequenced with immunoSEQ multiplex PCR; TCRdb's copy has only in-frame clones and lacks some. The repertoire holds some 180,000 clones, with roughly 80% as singletons. The sample comprised peripheral blood. These receptor sequences come from a woman aged 55-69 years with COVID-19, enrolled during active disease. CDR3s include the opening cysteine and the closing phenylalanine or tryptophan. D genes are given only for firm matches. Not all rows give a size; the values are once, few, many and, for expanded clones, a class.

TRBD2	once	TRBV6-6	TRBJ2-3	TGTGCCAGCAGTTACTCGCGGACTAGGGCTGCAGATACGCAGTATTTT	CASSYSRTRAADTQYF
TRBD2	.	TRBV5-1	TRBJ2-3	TGCGCCAGCAGCTTGGCCCGGGGGGGAGTATCAGATACGCAGTATTTT	CASSLARGGVSDTQYF
TRBD2	.	TRBV27	TRBJ2-3	TGTGCCAGCAGTATAGCGGGAGCTAGCACAGATACGCAGTATTTT	CASSIAGASTDTQYF
.	.	TRBV12-3/TRBV12-4	TRBJ1-1	TGTGCCAGCAGTTTAAAGGGGACTGAAGCTTTCTTT	CASSLKGTEAFF
TRBD1	.	TRBV6-6	TRBJ2-1	TGTGCCAGCAGCCGAAATCTGCCCGGGACAGGGGGCTACAATGAGCAGTTCTTC	CASSRNLPGTGGYNEQFF
.	.	TRBV28	TRBJ1-6	TGTGCCAGCAGTCCCTTGGGGGGGGACCACTCACCCCTCCACTTT	CASSPLGGDHSPLHF
.	.	TRBV6-2/TRBV6-3	TRBJ2-2	TGTGCCAGCAGTCTCCTACGACACTCCGGGGAGCTGTTTTTT	CASSLLRHSGELFF
.	.	TRBV19	TRBJ2-2	TGTGCCAGTAGTATATATCTTAATACAGGGTTTGGGACCGGGGAGCTGTTTTTT	CASSIYLNTGFGTGELFF
.	few	TRBV5-4	TRBJ2-7	TGTGCCAGCAGCCCCGGGACTCTCTCCTACGAGCAGTACTTC	CASSPGTLSYEQYF
.	.	TRBV5-4	TRBJ1-1	TGTGCCAGCAGCCCCTCCGAGGGTCGGACTGAAGCTTTCTTT	CASSPSEGRTEAFF
.	.	TRBV7-3	TRBJ2-5	TGTGCCAGCAGCGTCGACCCCCCGGGGACCCAGTACTTC	CASSVDPPGTQYF
.	.	TRBV6-6	TRBJ1-5	TGTGCCAGCAGTTCGGGGGGTCAGCCCCAGCATTTT	CASSSGGQPQHF
.	.	TRBV5-1	TRBJ2-5	TGCGCCAGCAGCCCCCCCCAGCTCGGAGTGAACCAAGAGACCCAGTACTTC	CASSPPQLGVNQETQYF
TRBD1	.	TRBV6-5	TRBJ2-5	TGTGCCAGCAGGGACGGGACAGGTCAAGAGACCCAGTACTTC	CASRDGTGQETQYF
TRBD1	.	TRBV28	TRBJ1-2	TGTGCCAGCACCGACAGGGAGGCTGGTGGCTACACCTTC	CASTDREAGGYTF
.	.	TRBV4-1	TRBJ1-4	TGCGCCAGCAGCCAAGAATCCCGGTTTTCTTCTGAAAAACTGTTTTTT	CASSQESRFSSEKLFF
TRBD1	.	TRBV18	TRBJ2-2	TGTGCCAGCTCACTTTCCCCCAGGGGGACACGTCACACCGGGGAGCTGTTTTTT	CASSLSPRGTRHTGELFF
TRBD1	.	TRBV7-8	TRBJ1-1	TGTGCCAGCAGCTTACGGACAGGGATGGGCACTGAAGCTTTCTTT	CASSLRTGMGTEAFF
TRBD1	few	TRBV6-2/TRBV6-3	TRBJ1-5	TGTGCCAGCAGTCGATGGGACAGTGAGCCCCAGCATTTT	CASSRWDSEPQHF
.	.	TRBV28	TRBJ1-2	TGTGCCAGCAGTTTATACACACAGGCGACCTATGGCTACACCTTC	CASSLYTQATYGYTF
TRBD1	.	TRBV2	TRBJ2-7	TGTGCCAGCAGGGTCGGGACAGTGCCCTACGAGCAGTACTTC	CASRVGTVPYEQYF
.	once	TRBV28	TRBJ2-7	TGTGCCAGCAGGAAGTCAGGGCCCGCCTACGAGCAGTACTTC	CASRKSGPAYEQYF
TRBD1	.	TRBV30	TRBJ2-3	TGTGCCTGGAGTGTGGACAGGGGGGGGTCCAGCACAGATACGCAGTATTTT	CAWSVDRGGSSTDTQYF
.	.	TRBV7-8	TRBJ2-2	TGTGCCAGCAGACCCCGGGTCAACACCGGGGAGCTGTTTTTT	CASRPRVNTGELFF
TRBD1	once	TRBV7-8	TRBJ1-5	TGTGCCAGCAGCCCAGCGACAGGGGATCAGCCCCAGCATTTT	CASSPATGDQPQHF
.	.	TRBV7-6	TRBJ1-3	TGTGCCAGCAGCATGACTGGAAACTCTGGAAACACCATATATTTT	CASSMTGNSGNTIYF
.	.	TRBV28	TRBJ1-2	TGTGCCAGTTGCCGTGGCTTATGGAACTATGGCTACACCTTC	CASCRGLWNYGYTF
.	.	TRBV5-1	TRBJ1-2	TGCGCCAGCAGCTTGGGGACAGCCGGGGCTAACTATGGCTACACCTTC	CASSLGTAGANYGYTF
.	.	TRBV18	TRBJ1-1	TGTGCCAGCTCACCATCGAGCACTGAAGCTTTCTTT	CASSPSSTEAFF
.	.	TRBV6-6	TRBJ1-3	TGTGCCGCGCTGGGGAGGGTCTCTGGAAACACCATATATTTT	CAALGRVSGNTIYF
TRBD2	.	TRBV27	TRBJ2-1	TGTGCCAGCAGTTTTCTAGCGGGGGGGCCGGGTAATGAGCAGTTCTTC	CASSFLAGGPGNEQFF
TRBD1	.	TRBV18	TRBJ1-5	TGTGCCAGCTCACTGGGACAGGGGAAACAGCCCCAGCATTTT	CASSLGQGKQPQHF
TRBD1	.	TRBV4-1	TRBJ1-2	TGCGCCAGCAGCCTAGACAGGGTTGGAGGCTACACCTTC	CASSLDRVGGYTF
TRBD1	.	TRBV28	TRBJ1-2	TGTGCCAGCAGTTTATTCGGGACAGGGGAGGGTGGCTACACCTTC	CASSLFGTGEGGYTF
TRBD2	.	TRBV7-2	TRBJ2-5	TGTGCCAGCAGCTTGTGGACTAGCGGGACTAAAGAGACCCAGTACTTC	CASSLWTSGTKETQYF
TRBD1	.	TRBV28	TRBJ1-4	TGTGCCAGCAGTTCCGGGACAGTAAATGAAAAACTGTTTTTT	CASSSGTVNEKLFF
TRBD1	.	TRBV25-1	TRBJ1-1	TGTGCCAGCAGGCCAAAACAGGGGGCGGGGATCGGGAACACTGAAGCTTTCTTT	CASRPKQGAGIGNTEAFF
TRBD2	.	TRBV29-1	TRBJ2-7	TGCAGCGTCTCATGGCTAGCGGGCTACGAGCAGTACTTC	CSVSWLAGYEQYF
TRBD2	few	TRBV7-9	TRBJ2-1	TGTGCCAGCAGCTTCATAGCGGGGGGCTCCTACAATGAGCAGTTCTTC	CASSFIAGGSYNEQFF
.	.	TRBV11-2	TRBJ1-3	TGTGCCAGCAGCTTAACCGACAGCTCTGGAAACACCATATATTTT	CASSLTDSSGNTIYF
TRBD1	.	TRBV9	TRBJ2-5	TGTGCCAGCAGCGTAGGGGGACAGGGACGGGAGACCCAGTACTTC	CASSVGGQGRETQYF
TRBD1	.	TRBV7-2	TRBJ1-5	TGTGCCAGCAGCTCCGTGACAGGGGGAAATCAGCCCCAGCATTTT	CASSSVTGGNQPQHF
TRBD2	.	TRBV3-1/TRBV3-2	TRBJ2-7	TGTGCCAGCAGCCCGACTAGCGGGAGGGCGGGCGAGCAGTACTTC	CASSPTSGRAGEQYF
.	.	TRBV5-4	TRBJ1-4	TGTGCCAGCAGCTTTGCCGGGAATTCCCCAACTAATGAAAAACTGTTTTTT	CASSFAGNSPTNEKLFF